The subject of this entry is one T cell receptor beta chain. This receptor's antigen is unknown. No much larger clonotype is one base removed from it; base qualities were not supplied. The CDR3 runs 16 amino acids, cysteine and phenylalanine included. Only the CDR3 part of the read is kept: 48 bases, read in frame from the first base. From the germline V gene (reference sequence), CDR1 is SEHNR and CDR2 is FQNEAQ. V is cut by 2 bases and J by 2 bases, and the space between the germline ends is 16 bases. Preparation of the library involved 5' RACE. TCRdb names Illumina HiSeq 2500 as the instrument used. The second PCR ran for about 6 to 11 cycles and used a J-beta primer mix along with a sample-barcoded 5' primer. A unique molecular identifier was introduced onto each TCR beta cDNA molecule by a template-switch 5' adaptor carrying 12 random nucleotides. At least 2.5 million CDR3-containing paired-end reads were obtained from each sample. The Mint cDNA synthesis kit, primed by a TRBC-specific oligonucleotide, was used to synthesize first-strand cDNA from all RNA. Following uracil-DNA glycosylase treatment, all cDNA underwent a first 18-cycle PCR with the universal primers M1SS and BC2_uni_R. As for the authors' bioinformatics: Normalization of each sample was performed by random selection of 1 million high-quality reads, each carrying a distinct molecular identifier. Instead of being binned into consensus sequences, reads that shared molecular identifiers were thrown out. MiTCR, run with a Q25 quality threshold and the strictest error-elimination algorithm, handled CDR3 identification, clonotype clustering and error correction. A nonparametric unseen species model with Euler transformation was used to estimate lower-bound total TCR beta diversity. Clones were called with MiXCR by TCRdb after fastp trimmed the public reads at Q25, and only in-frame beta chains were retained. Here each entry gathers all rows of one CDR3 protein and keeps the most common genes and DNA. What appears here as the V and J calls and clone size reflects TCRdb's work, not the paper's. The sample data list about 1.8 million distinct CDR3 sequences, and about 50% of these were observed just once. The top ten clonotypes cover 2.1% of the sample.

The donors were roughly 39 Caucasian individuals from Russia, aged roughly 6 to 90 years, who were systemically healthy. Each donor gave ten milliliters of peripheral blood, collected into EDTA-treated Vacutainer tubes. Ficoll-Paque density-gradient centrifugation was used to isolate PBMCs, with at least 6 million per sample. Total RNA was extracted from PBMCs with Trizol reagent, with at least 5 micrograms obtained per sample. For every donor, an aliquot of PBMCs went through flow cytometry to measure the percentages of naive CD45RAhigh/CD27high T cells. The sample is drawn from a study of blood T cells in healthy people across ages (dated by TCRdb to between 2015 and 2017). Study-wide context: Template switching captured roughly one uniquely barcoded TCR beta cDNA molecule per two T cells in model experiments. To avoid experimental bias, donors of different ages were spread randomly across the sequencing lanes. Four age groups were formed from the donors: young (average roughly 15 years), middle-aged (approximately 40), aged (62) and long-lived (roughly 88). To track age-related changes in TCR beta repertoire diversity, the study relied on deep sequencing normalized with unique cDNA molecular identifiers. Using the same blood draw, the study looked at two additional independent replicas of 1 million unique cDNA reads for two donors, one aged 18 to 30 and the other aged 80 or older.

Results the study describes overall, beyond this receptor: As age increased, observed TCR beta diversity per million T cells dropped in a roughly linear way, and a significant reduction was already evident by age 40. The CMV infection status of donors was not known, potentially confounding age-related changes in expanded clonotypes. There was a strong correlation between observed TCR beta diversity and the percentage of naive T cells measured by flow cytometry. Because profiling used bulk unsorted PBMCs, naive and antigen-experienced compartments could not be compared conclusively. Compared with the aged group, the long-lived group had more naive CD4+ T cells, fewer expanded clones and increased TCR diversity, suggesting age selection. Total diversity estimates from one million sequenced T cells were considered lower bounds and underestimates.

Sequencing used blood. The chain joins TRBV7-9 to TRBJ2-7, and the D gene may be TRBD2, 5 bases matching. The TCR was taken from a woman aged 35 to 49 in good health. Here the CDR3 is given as CASSLMETGKPYEQYF. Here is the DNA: TGTGCCAGCAGCTTAATGGAAACGGGGAAACCCTACGAGCAGTACTTC.